This T cell receptor beta chain was documented in a study of Ad26.COV2.S vaccination and SARS-CoV-2 variants. The length of the CDR3 is 13 residues. Germline V gene data show CDR1 as MNHEY and CDR2 as SVGEGT. The V end lost 7 bases, the J end lost 2 bases, and 11 bases lay between the germline ends. Findings and caveats of the study: Substantial response breadth was reportedly seen for spike-specific CD8+ and CD4+ T cells after vaccination. Quantification of TCR breadth and depth may have yielded underestimates of total T cell responses. Breadth of non-spike TCRs did not differ between vaccinees and placebo recipients.

Profiling relied on immunoSEQ multiplex PCR, and the TCRdb table lists in-frame clones only, not all of them. The profile shows over 85,000 clones, under 90% of them singletons. Comments on this clone: The antigen is undetermined.

The chain couples TRBV6-2 or TRBV6-3 to TRBJ1-2, with D unclear. The sample was peripheral blood, taken after recovery from COVID-19. This receptor was obtained from a human donor who had recovered from COVID-19. Here the CDR3 reads CASTPGGNYGYTF. The CDR3, as DNA: TGTGCCAGCACCCCCGGCGGAAACTATGGCTACACCTTC.